What follows are 3 T cell receptor beta chains derived from one specimen sequenced in a study of Graves' ophthalmopathy and Graves' hyperthyroidism. Scientists amplified the TCR beta CDR3 regions from RNA transcripts. First-round RT-PCR employed HTBI primers, with a second-round multiplex PCR after it. One entry per CDR3 protein results from TCRdb running MiXCR on the multiplex PCR reads. Of 200,000 to 250,000 distinct CDR3 sequences listed, 25% to 30% are singletons. Material for sequencing was peripheral blood. The receptors were gathered from a man aged 45-65 years with Graves' ophthalmopathy.

Many counts were recorded for this clonotype. The chain has TRBV18 and TRBJ1-6; D not resolved. V shed 3 bases and J shed 8 bases, with 5 bases lying between them. The CDR3 is 12 amino acids. CDR1 and CDR2 from the germline V gene are KGHSH and LQKENI. The CDR3 sequence is CASSPQDSPLHF. CDR3 coding DNA: TGTGCCAGCTCACCTCAGGATTCACCCCTCCACTTT.

This chain uses TRBV20-1 with TRBJ2-7; tentatively, D is TRBD1 (6 bases). Germline V gene lookup returns CDR1 DFQATT and CDR2 SNEGSKA (reference sequence). Between the trimmed V and J ends, which lost 0 bases and 0 bases, there was a span of 12 bases. The CDR3 has 15 residues. The CDR3: CSARDTDSFSYEQYF. CDR3 sequence (DNA): TGCAGTGCTAGAGATACGGACAGCTTCTCCTACGAGCAGTACTTC.

This clonotype appeared many times. The chain carries TRBV2 and TRBJ1-3; TRBD1 matches 8 bases. The CDR3 is 18 residues long. Trimming removed 0 bases from V and 0 bases from J; junction bases left unmatched: 7. Germline CDR1 is SNHLY and CDR2 is FYNNEI. In DNA form, the CDR3 reads TGTGCCAGCAGTGAAGCTGGGCACAGGGGGGACTCTGGAAACACCATATATTTT. Protein: CASSEAGHRGDSGNTIYF. The complete variable domain, with remaining parts taken from reference TRBV2 and TRBJ1-3, reads EPEVTQTPSHQVTQMGQEVILRCVPISNHLYFYWYRQILGQKVEFLVSFYNNEISEKSEIFDDQFSVERPDGSNFTLKIRSTKLEDSAMYFCASSEAGHRGDSGNTIYFGEGSWLTVV.